This T cell receptor (beta chain) was identified in a study of immune cell composition in non-small cell lung cancer (dated by TCRdb to 2016 to 2017). Regarding the study in general: Histologic subtype was assigned using H&E plus p63, CK5, Napsin A and TTF-1 immunohistochemistry, mainly lung adenocarcinoma or squamous cell carcinoma. The subtype comparisons left out a few tumour specimens with TCR-beta data because those specimens were rare histological subtypes. In supplementary cohort #1, which comprised around 10 lung adenocarcinoma cases, paired tumour/lung TCR-beta sequencing was performed and TIL populations were generated so that tumour reactivity could be assessed. TCR-beta sequencing (Adaptive Biotechnologies) was performed on about 33 paired NSCLC tumour and non-adjacent lung specimens plus 26 tumour-only specimens.

This clone was seen more than once but under ten times. Its recognized antigen is unknown. There are no base qualities to consult, and no much larger clone falls within one base. Overall results and qualifications from the work: Only roughly nine cases were included in the reactivity cohort, and sequence sharing between tumour-reactive clones and the dominant in vivo tumour-associated clones was not shown. Nearly half of NSCLC cases had tumour-associated clones >0.5%, found in roughly 35% of adenocarcinomas compared with 75% of squamous carcinomas. Significantly higher Top 10 clone scores and productive clonality were observed in lung squamous cell carcinoma than in lung adenocarcinoma tumours. Across nine to eleven adenocarcinoma cases, the maximal tumour-associated clone frequency showed a strong correlation with TIL tumour reactivity, but overall clonality showed no such correlation. No significant correlation was found between tumour TCR-beta clonality and smoking pack-years.

Looking up the germline V gene yields CDR1 MNHEY and CDR2 SVGAGI. The CDR3 contains 13 residues, cysteine and phenylalanine counted. This entry keeps only the CDR3 DNA: 39 bases, framed from base 1. Between the V and J ends, shortened by 5 bases and 9 bases respectively, the junction contains 14 bases. Frozen aliquots of unsorted single-cell suspensions were used for genomic DNA extraction with the QIAamp DNA kit. The tumour samples consisted of surgically resected non-small cell lung cancer tissue. Tissues were received within 2 hours of resection and were immediately processed into single-cell suspensions. Tissue was mechanically dissociated and enzymatically digested with DNase I, collagenase I and hyaluronidase for less than 35 minutes at 37 °C, then filtered and RBC-lysed. TCR-beta CDR3 regions were amplified from genomic DNA by a two-step multiplex PCR, with the second step adding Illumina-compatible adaptors. As a commercial immunoSEQ service, TCR-beta immunosequencing was carried out on an Illumina platform. On the authors' methods: Repertoires were summarised by productive clonality and by Top 10 Clones, defined as the percentage of T-cell templates derived from the ten most frequent sequences. Values for productive clonality spanned 0 to 1, where a value of 1 indicated a monoclonal population. Using log10 scatter plots, tumour-associated clones were identified as sequences that made up at least 0.1% of tumour T-cell templates yet were absent from the matched non-adjacent lung. Student's t-tests were used for two-group comparisons, ANOVA was used for stages, and linear regression was used for relationships, with analyses conducted in GraphPad Prism7 and R. Here the immuneACCESS table is served through TCRdb, limited to in-frame sequences with V and J called. Missing clones are a known gap in these copies; in checked studies unresolved V genes cover under half, and the rest lacks a known reason. Clonal size and the V and J genes are those of that table, whereas D and trimming came from the DNA. The sample contains under 2,500 clones, 81% of them found a single time. Clones ranked in the top ten supply around 3.9% of the sample.

Sample: lung tumor tissue. In this chain, TRBV6-5 is recombined with TRBJ2-1, with the D gene too uncertain to name. This receptor was obtained from a human donor with non-small cell lung cancer. The nucleotide sequence is given as TGTGCCAGCAGTCCGCTTACTAAGTTTGAGCAGTTCTTC. This sequence encodes CASSPLTKFEQFF.